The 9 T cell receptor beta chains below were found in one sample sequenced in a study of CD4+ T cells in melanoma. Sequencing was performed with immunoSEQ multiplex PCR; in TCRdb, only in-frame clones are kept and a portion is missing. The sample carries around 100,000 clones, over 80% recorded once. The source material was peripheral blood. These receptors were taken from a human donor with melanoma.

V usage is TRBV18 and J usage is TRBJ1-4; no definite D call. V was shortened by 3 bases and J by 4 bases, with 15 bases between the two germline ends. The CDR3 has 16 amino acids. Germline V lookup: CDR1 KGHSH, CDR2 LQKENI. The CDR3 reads CASSPRPPRYNEKLFF. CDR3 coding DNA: TGTGCCAGCTCACCCCGGCCTCCCCGATATAATGAAAAACTGTTTTTT.

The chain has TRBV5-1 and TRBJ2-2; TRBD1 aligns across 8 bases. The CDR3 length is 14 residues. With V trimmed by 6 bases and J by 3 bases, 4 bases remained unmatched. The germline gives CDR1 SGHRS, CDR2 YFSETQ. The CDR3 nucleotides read TGCGCCAGCAAGACAGGGGTTCACACCGGGGAGCTGTTTTTT. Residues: CASKTGVHTGELFF.

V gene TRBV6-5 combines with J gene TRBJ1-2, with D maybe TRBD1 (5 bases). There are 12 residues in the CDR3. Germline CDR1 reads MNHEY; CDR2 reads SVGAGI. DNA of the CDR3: TGTGCTACGGGGGAACGCAGGTTTAGCTACACCTTC. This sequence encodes CATGERRFSYTF.

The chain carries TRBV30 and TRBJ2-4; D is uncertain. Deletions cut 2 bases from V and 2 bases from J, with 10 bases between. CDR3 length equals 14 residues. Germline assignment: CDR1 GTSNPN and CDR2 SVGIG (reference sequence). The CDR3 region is CAWSTGSTKNIQYF. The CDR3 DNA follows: TGTGCCTGGAGTACCGGATCGACCAAAAACATTCAGTACTTC.

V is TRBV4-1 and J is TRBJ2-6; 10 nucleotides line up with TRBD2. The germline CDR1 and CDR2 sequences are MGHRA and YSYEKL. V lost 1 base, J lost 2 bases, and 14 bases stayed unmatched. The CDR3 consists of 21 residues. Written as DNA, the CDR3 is TGCGCCAGCAGCCAAGGACCCTCGGGACTAGCGTTCAGACCTGGGGCCAACGTCCTGACTTTC. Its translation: CASSQGPSGLAFRPGANVLTF.

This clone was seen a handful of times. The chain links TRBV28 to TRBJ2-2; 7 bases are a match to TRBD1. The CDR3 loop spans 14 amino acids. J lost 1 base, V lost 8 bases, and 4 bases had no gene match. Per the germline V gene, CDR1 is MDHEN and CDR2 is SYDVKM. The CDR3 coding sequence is TGTGCCAGCCACAGGGGTCAGAACACCGGGGAGCTGTTTTTT. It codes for CASHRGQNTGELFF.

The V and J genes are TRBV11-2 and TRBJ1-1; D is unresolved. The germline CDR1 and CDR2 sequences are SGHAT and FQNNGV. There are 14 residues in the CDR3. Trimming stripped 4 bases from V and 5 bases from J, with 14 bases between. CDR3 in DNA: TGTGCCAGCAGCTCCCCCCGGAGTAGGACTGAAGCTTTCTTT. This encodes CASSSPRSRTEAFF.

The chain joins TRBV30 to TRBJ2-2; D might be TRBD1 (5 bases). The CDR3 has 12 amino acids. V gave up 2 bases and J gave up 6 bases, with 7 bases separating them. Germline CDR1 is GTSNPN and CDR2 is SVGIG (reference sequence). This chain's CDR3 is CAWSSGSGELFF. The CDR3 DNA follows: TGTGCCTGGAGTTCAGGGTCCGGGGAGCTGTTTTTT.

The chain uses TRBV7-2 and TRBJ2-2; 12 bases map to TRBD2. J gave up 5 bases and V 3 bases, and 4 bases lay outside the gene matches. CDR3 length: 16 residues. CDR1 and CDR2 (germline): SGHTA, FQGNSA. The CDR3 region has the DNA TGTGCCAGCAGCTTCGCCGGGACTAGCGGGACCGGGGAGCTGTTTTTT. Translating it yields CASSFAGTSGTGELFF.